This is a list of T cell receptor beta chains from one sample in a study of HIV-infected patients and healthy controls. TCRdb reprocessed the 5' RACE reads with MiXCR, giving one entry per CDR3 protein. The data hold approximately 4,200 distinct CDR3 sequences, with 5.5% observed a single time. The specimen was blood, collected during antiretroviral therapy. These receptors all come from an adult with HIV infection. CDR3s include the opening cysteine and the closing phenylalanine or tryptophan. The D gene is left open where the match is weak. Size values are once, few and many counts, or a class for expanded clones, and some rows have none.

v_gene	d_gene	j_gene	abundance	CDR3nt	CDR3aa
TRBV6-1	NA	TRBJ1-1	medium-sized	TGTGCCAGCAGTGAATTACCCCTGAACACTGAAGCTTTCTTT	CASSELPLNTEAFF
TRBV7-9	NA	TRBJ1-4	medium-sized	TGTGCCAGCAGCTCCGGGTCTCGGGAAAAACTGTTTTTT	CASSSGSREKLFF
TRBV19	NA	TRBJ1-5	medium-sized	TGTGCCAGTAGTATACTGGGGATTAGCAATCAGCCCCAGCATTTT	CASSILGISNQPQHF
TRBV7-2	NA	TRBJ1-5	many	TGTGCCAGCAGCTTACTAGGGGGAGGACAGCCCCAGCATTTT	CASSLLGGGQPQHF
TRBV28	NA	TRBJ2-7	medium-sized	TGTGCCAGCAGTCATGGATTGGGTAGCTCCTACGAGCAGTACTTC	CASSHGLGSSYEQYF
TRBV5-6	NA	TRBJ2-5	NA	TGTGCCAGCAGCTTGACCCAGACAGGTTTGGGGCAAGAGACCCAGTACTTC	CASSLTQTGLGQETQYF
TRBV4-2	TRBD2	TRBJ2-1	many	TGTGCCAGCAGCCCGATAGCGGGCTCCTACAATGAGCAGTTCTTC	CASSPIAGSYNEQFF
TRBV5-1	NA	TRBJ2-3	many	TGCGCCAGCAGCTTCGGGGACCCCGTCCCCCCAGATACGCAGTATTTT	CASSFGDPVPPDTQYF
TRBV7-9	NA	TRBJ2-3	many	TGTGCCAGCAGTTTCTACACAGATACGCAGTATTTT	CASSFYTDTQYF
TRBV20-1	TRBD2	TRBJ2-7	medium-sized	TGCAGTGCTAGAGTTCCGGGACTAGCGGGGTTGAAGTACGAGCAGTACTTC	CSARVPGLAGLKYEQYF
TRBV12-3/TRBV12-4	NA	TRBJ1-1	many	TGTGCCAGCGGCCCACAGGTTAACACTGAAGCTTTCTTT	CASGPQVNTEAFF
TRBV20-1	NA	TRBJ1-5	many	TGCAGTGCTAGAGACAGGCTACGCAATCATCCCCAGCATTTT	CSARDRLRNHPQHF
TRBV2	NA	TRBJ2-1	many	TGTGCCAGCGGCGGAAGCTCCTACAATGAGCAGTTCTTC	CASGGSSYNEQFF
TRBV12-3/TRBV12-4	NA	TRBJ2-5	medium-sized	TGTGCCAGCAGTTTCCCAGGGGGGGGCCAAGAGACCCAGTACTTC	CASSFPGGGQETQYF
TRBV29-1	NA	TRBJ2-3	many	TGCAGCGTTGAAAGCTCAGATACGCAGTATTTT	CSVESSDTQYF
TRBV7-2	NA	TRBJ1-5	NA	TGTGCCAGCAGCTTATCGGGGGATCAGCCCCAGCATTTT	CASSLSGDQPQHF